These 25 T cell receptor beta chains came from one sample sequenced in a study of cytomegalovirus exposure and HLA in healthy donors. It was with 60 Vbeta and 13 Jbeta primers that the PCR ran. Here immunoSEQ multiplex PCR was the method, and the copy in TCRdb shows in-frame clones only, minus some. Counted here are some 160,000 clones, roughly 73% occurring once; the ten biggest clones make up around 1.5%. Source material: PBMCs. Every receptor here comes from a woman aged 30 to 39 in good health and CMV-seronegative.

The chain uses TRBV18 and TRBJ2-1; a possible D gene is TRBD1 (5 bases). V lost 3 bases and J 3 bases, leaving 12 bases between the germline ends. The CDR3 sequence is 15 residues long. The germline V gene has CDR1 KGHSH and CDR2 LQKENI. The CDR3 is CASSPLQGDYNEQFF. CDR3 nucleotide sequence: TGTGCCAGCTCACCTCTGCAGGGTGACTACAATGAGCAGTTCTTC.

This chain connects TRBV4-1 to TRBJ1-2, with a possible D match to TRBD1 (5 bases). The CDR3 is 14 amino acids. The V gene lost 0 bases and the J gene lost 7 bases, with 12 bases spanning the gap. Germline V lookup: CDR1 MGHRA, CDR2 YSYEKL. The CDR3 region is CASSQDYNRPGYTF. The CDR3 DNA reads as TGCGCCAGCAGCCAAGACTATAACAGGCCTGGCTACACCTTC.

The J gene is TRBJ1-1, the V gene TRBV28, with 9 positions matching TRBD1. Per the germline V gene, CDR1 is MDHEN and CDR2 is SYDVKM. The V segment lost 6 bases and the J segment 5 bases; nucleotides outside the gene matches: 7. CDR3 size: 14 residues. The CDR3 sequence: CASRRDREMTEAFF. CDR3 DNA: TGTGCCAGCAGACGGGACAGGGAGATGACTGAAGCTTTCTTT.

The J gene is TRBJ2-2, the V gene TRBV2; 11 bases match TRBD1. Germline values: CDR1 SNHLY, CDR2 FYNNEI. The CDR3 spans 17 residues. Germline trimming cut 5 bases from V and 6 bases from J; bases unmatched to any gene: 11. The CDR3 spells CASSPNLRDRGSGELFF. The DNA of the CDR3 is TGTGCCAGCAGTCCGAACCTGCGGGACAGGGGGTCCGGGGAGCTGTTTTTT.

The rearrangement joins TRBV28 to TRBJ1-6; tentative D call: TRBD1 (6 bases). The CDR3 has 15 amino acids. Trimming pared 4 bases from V and 3 bases from J, leaving 10 bases between. Looked up from germline, CDR1 is MDHEN and CDR2 is SYDVKM. CDR3 bases: TGTGCCAGCAGTTCTACAGGGATCTATAATTCACCCCTCCACTTT. Its translation: CASSSTGIYNSPLHF.

This clone has just one count. The V gene is TRBV7-2, the J gene TRBJ2-1, with 8 nucleotides matching TRBD2. The germline CDR1 and CDR2 sequences are SGHTA and FQGNSA. This CDR3 is 17 amino acids long. Losses at the gene ends were 5 bases for V and 7 bases for J; bases not matched to a gene: 16. The CDR3 DNA follows: TGTGCCAGCAGCCCCAGAGGTGGACGGGGGGGCCAGAATGAGCAGTTCTTC. Translating gives CASSPRGGRGGQNEQFF. Combining the CDR3 with reference TRBV7-2 and TRBJ2-1 gives the whole variable domain GAGVSQSPSNKVTEKGKDVELRCDPISGHTALYWYRQSLGQGLEFLIYFQGNSAPDKSGLPSDRFSAERTGGSVSTLTIQRTQQEDSAVYLCASSPRGGRGGQNEQFFGPGTRLTVL.

This clone was found a few times. This sequence joins TRBV18 and TRBJ1-1; D ambiguous. This CDR3 is 13 amino acids long. Germline values: CDR1 KGHSH, CDR2 LQKENI. With 3 bases removed from V and 1 base from J, the gap between germline ends came to 6 bases. The DNA of the CDR3 is TGTGCCAGCTCACCTCAATCGAACACTGAAGCTTTCTTT. It specifies CASSPQSNTEAFF.

This chain links TRBV7-6 with TRBJ2-1; 7 positions agree with TRBD2. V was pared by 4 bases and J by 0 bases, with 3 bases of the junction left unmatched. This CDR3 spans 15 amino acids. CDR1 and CDR2 from the germline V gene are SGHVS and FNYEAQ. Here the CDR3 DNA reads TGTGCCAGCAGCTACGGGGGGATCTCCTACAATGAGCAGTTCTTC. Translated, it gives CASSYGGISYNEQFF.

The chain has TRBV19 and TRBJ1-2; weak D call: TRBD1 (5 bases). V lost 5 bases to trimming and J lost 2 bases, with 15 bases between them. This CDR3 is built from 15 residues. Looked up from germline, CDR1 is LNHDA and CDR2 is SQIVND (reference sequence). In DNA form, the CDR3 reads TGTGCCAGTAGTGACCCCTCGGGGGGGAACTATGGCTACACCTTC. Translating gives CASSDPSGGNYGYTF.

This clone was found a few times. This chain uses TRBV10-3 with TRBJ1-5; no definite D call. This CDR3 contains 12 residues. V lost 2 bases to trimming and J lost 9 bases, with 8 bases between them. The V gene's germline CDR1 is ENHRY and CDR2 SYGVKD. CDR3 sequence: CAISEPLGPQHF. As DNA, the CDR3 is TGTGCCATCAGTGAGCCGCTAGGGCCCCAGCATTTT.

The V and J genes are TRBV21-1 and TRBJ1-1; the D call in the table, TRBD1, was not verified against the DNA. TRBV21-1 is classified as a pseudogene. This CDR3 is 13 amino acids long. This CDR3 reads CASSRDRGTEAFF. The CDR3 coding sequence is TGTGCCAGCAGCCGGGACAGGGGGACTGAAGCTTTCTTT.

With respect to this clone: The junction shows a germline mismatch at one end, possibly a read error. The V and J genes are TRBV2 and TRBJ2-6; maybe TRBD2 (6 bases). CDR3 length equals 16 residues. The germline gives CDR1 SNHLY, CDR2 FYNNEI. The CDR3 nucleotides read TGTGCCAGCAGGGGACTTATAAGCTCTGGGGCCAACGGCCTGACTTTC. This codes for CASRGLISSGANGLTF.

This clone was seen a few times. This chain connects TRBV5-6 to TRBJ2-7; D remains unclear. Germline CDR1 reads SGHDT; CDR2 reads YYEEEE. Deletions cut 1 base from V and 0 bases from J, with 8 bases between. The CDR3 consists of 14 residues. The CDR3 nucleotides are TGTGCCAGCAGCTTGAAGCCGAGCTCCTACGAGCAGTACTTC. This sequence encodes CASSLKPSSYEQYF.

The V gene is TRBV2, the J gene TRBJ2-3; the D is unclear. V lost 7 bases and J lost 2, with 16 bases in between. Germline V gene sequence: CDR1 SNHLY, CDR2 FYNNEI. This CDR3 has 15 residues. CDR3 bases: TGTGCCAGCAAGGTCGGTCGGGTTTCCACAGATACGCAGTATTTT. It encodes CASKVGRVSTDTQYF.

The gene calls are TRBV5-1 and TRBJ1-6, with D perhaps TRBD1 (5 bases). This CDR3 spans 15 amino acids. V shed 4 bases and J shed 0 bases, with 8 bases lying between them. Germline V CDR1 and CDR2: SGHRS, YFSETQ. CDR3 amino acids: CASSRQSSYNSPLHF. In DNA form, the CDR3 reads TGCGCCAGCAGCCGACAGAGCTCCTATAATTCACCCCTCCACTTT. The full variable domain, rest sourced from reference TRBV5-1 and TRBJ1-6, is KAGVTQTPRYLIKTRGQQVTLSCSPISGHRSVSWYQQTPGQGLQFLFEYFSETQRNKGNFPGRFSGRQFSNSRSEMNVSTLELGDSALYLCASSRQSSYNSPLHFGNGTRLTVT.

J is TRBJ2-7 and V is TRBV5-1, with TRBD1 matching 8 bases. With V trimmed by 8 bases and J by 5 bases, 9 bases remained unmatched. The CDR3 runs to 13 residues. Germline loops: CDR1 SGHRS, CDR2 YFSETQ. The chain's CDR3 is CASQQGERNEQYF. DNA for the CDR3: TGCGCCAGTCAACAGGGGGAAAGGAACGAGCAGTACTTC.

This clone has more than one count but fewer than ten. V is TRBV5-1 and J is TRBJ2-3, with D possibly matching TRBD2 (7 bases). The CDR3 loop spans 17 amino acids. CDR1 and CDR2 from the germline V gene are SGHRS and YFSETQ. Trimming stripped 2 bases from V and 5 bases from J, with 21 bases between. For the CDR3, the DNA is TGCGCCAGCAGCTTTGGGGGCCGCGGGGGAGCACTAGATACGCAGTATTTT. It encodes CASSFGGRGGALDTQYF.

The rearrangement joins TRBV29-1 to TRBJ2-5, with TRBD2 as a possible D gene (6 bases). This CDR3 spans 11 amino acids. Trimming shortened V by 7 bases and J by 4 bases, and 10 bases separated the two germline ends. Germline CDR1 is SQVTM and CDR2 is ANQGSEA. CDR3 residues: CSGWRGETQYF. The DNA for the CDR3 is TGCAGCGGATGGAGGGGAGAGACCCAGTACTTC.

This clone was seen a few times. The V gene is TRBV10-3, the J gene TRBJ1-6; D possibly corresponds to TRBD1 (5 bases). Germline V gene data show CDR1 as ENHRY and CDR2 as SYGVKD. Trimming cost V 3 bases and J 8 bases, with 5 bases left between them. The CDR3 spans 12 residues. DNA of the CDR3: TGTGCCATCAGTGACAGGGATTCACCCCTCCACTTT. It specifies CAISDRDSPLHF.

The rearrangement uses TRBV29-1 and TRBJ1-2; possible D gene TRBD1, 5 bases. V gave up 2 bases and J gave up 0 bases, with 19 bases separating them. Germline CDR1 SQVTM, CDR2 ANQGSEA. There are 17 residues in the CDR3. CDR3 residues: CSVELLPGWGTNYGYTF. The CDR3 DNA is TGCAGCGTTGAACTTCTACCAGGGTGGGGTACTAACTATGGCTACACCTTC. The variable domain in full, with the rest retrieved from reference TRBV29-1 and TRBJ1-2, is SAVISQKPSRDICQRGTSLTIQCQVDSQVTMMFWYRQQPGQSLTLIATANQGSEATYESGFVIDKFPISRPNLTFSTLTVSNMSPEDSSIYLCSVELLPGWGTNYGYTFGSGTRLTVV.

This chain links TRBV5-1 with TRBJ2-2, with a possible D match to TRBD1 (6 bases). This CDR3 has 15 residues. Germline assignment: CDR1 SGHRS and CDR2 YFSETQ. Deletions cut 0 bases from V and 6 bases from J, with 12 bases between. CDR3 residues: CASSLAAGVPGELFF. The DNA of the CDR3 is TGCGCCAGCAGCTTGGCTGCAGGGGTCCCCGGGGAGCTGTTTTTT.

This clone was counted between two and nine times. V and J are TRBV7-9 and TRBJ2-5; D gene unclear. The V end lost 1 base, the J end lost 5 bases, and 8 bases lay between the germline ends. CDR3 length: 13 amino acids. The germline gives CDR1 SEHNR, CDR2 FQNEAQ (reference sequence). CDR3 region: CASSLVAIETQYF. CDR3 coding DNA: TGTGCCAGCAGCTTAGTTGCGATTGAGACCCAGTACTTC.

The rearrangement links TRBV4-1 to TRBJ1-1; no definite D call. Trimming removed 0 bases from V and 0 bases from J, with 8 bases in between. CDR1 and CDR2 (germline): MGHRA, YSYEKL. CDR3 size: 15 residues. In nucleotides, the CDR3 is TGCGCCAGCAGCCAAGAGGGAGGGATGAACACTGAAGCTTTCTTT. This encodes CASSQEGGMNTEAFF.

The CDR3 nucleotides are TGTGCCAGCAGCGTTCGGGAATTCCCTGGTGACACTGAAGCTTTCTTT. Its translation: CASSVREFPGDTEAFF. The chain carries TRBV9 and TRBJ1-1, with D uncertain. Trimming removed 2 bases from V and 3 bases from J, with 17 bases in between. Germline assignment: CDR1 SGDLS and CDR2 YYNGEE. The CDR3 is made up of 16 amino acids. The full variable domain, rest sourced from reference TRBV9 and TRBJ1-1, is DSGVTQTPKHLITATGQRVTLRCSPRSGDLSVYWYQQSLDQGLQFLIQYYNGEERAKGNILERFSAQQFPDLHSELNLSSLELGDSALYFCASSVREFPGDTEAFFGQGTRLTVV.

This clone was seen only a few times. V is TRBV13 and J is TRBJ1-1, with D possibly being TRBD1 (5 bases). This CDR3 is 13 amino acids long. The germline CDR1 and CDR2 sequences are PRHDT and FYEKMQ (reference sequence). Trimming pared 5 bases from V and 3 bases from J, leaving 10 bases between. Written as DNA, the CDR3 is TGTGCCAGCAGCGCCGACAGTTACACTGAAGCTTTCTTT. Protein: CASSADSYTEAFF.